Following are 9 T cell receptor beta chains from one sample sequenced in a study of spatial heterogeneity in lung cancer. The time point here: blood at routine non-recurrence follow-up after resection. MiXCR, run by TCRdb on the 5' RACE reads, gives a single entry per CDR3 protein. The sample records fewer than 100,000 distinct CDR3 sequences, approximately 19% being singletons. The sequencing used PBMCs, collected at follow-up. All receptors derive from a male donor with early-stage non-small cell lung cancer.

This rearrangement joins TRBV20-1 to TRBJ2-2, with a possible D match to TRBD1 (6 bases). Between the trimmed V and J ends, which lost 5 bases and 4 bases, there was a span of 17 bases. Per germline, CDR1 DFQATT and CDR2 SNEGSKA (reference sequence). The CDR3 extends over 15 amino acids. The CDR3 nucleotides are TGCAGTGCTCGAAAGGGGGTTGGGGCCACCGGGGAGCTGTTTTTT. It translates to CSARKGVGATGELFF.

The chain links TRBV28 to TRBJ1-5; 9 nucleotides match TRBD1. The V segment lost 5 bases and the J segment 2 bases; nucleotides outside the gene matches: 4. This CDR3 region has 15 residues. The germline CDR1 and CDR2 sequences are MDHEN and SYDVKM. The CDR3: CASSPGTGRNQPQHF. DNA of the CDR3: TGTGCCAGCAGTCCCGGGACAGGGCGCAATCAGCCCCAGCATTTT.

This clonotype has just a few counts. This chain uses TRBV6-5 with TRBJ2-1; 7 nucleotides match TRBD2. The V gene end was trimmed by 5 bases and the J gene end by 4 bases; junction bases not matched to a gene: 8. The CDR3 totals 15 residues. CDR1 is MNHEY, CDR2 SVGAGI, per germline. CDR3 in DNA: TGTGCCAGCAGTATCTCTAGCGGAGCGTACAATGAGCAGTTCTTC. Translating it yields CASSISSGAYNEQFF.

The chain links TRBV30 to TRBJ2-6; D possibly corresponds to TRBD2 (5 bases). There are 17 residues in the CDR3. Trimming cost V 0 bases and J 2 bases, with 14 bases left between them. Germline V gene sequence: CDR1 GTSNPN, CDR2 SVGIG (reference sequence). The CDR3 protein is CAWSVRGPGTGANVLTF. CDR3 bases: TGTGCCTGGAGTGTTCGAGGTCCGGGGACTGGGGCCAACGTCCTGACTTTC.

The chain is built from TRBV7-2 and TRBJ1-6; D is unclear. V was shortened by 3 bases and J by 8 bases, with 5 bases between the two germline ends. Germline loops: CDR1 SGHTA, CDR2 FQGNSA. The CDR3 has 12 amino acids. CDR3 sequence reads: CASSFTHSPLHF. CDR3 DNA sequence: TGTGCCAGCAGCTTTACTCATTCACCCCTCCACTTT.

This clonotype came up many times. The CDR3 bases are TGCGCCAGCAGCTTGGACGGCCACAATCAGCCCCAGCATTTT. It translates to CASSLDGHNQPQHF. The genes are TRBV5-1 and TRBJ1-5, with D uncertain. Per germline, CDR1 SGHRS and CDR2 YFSETQ. The V and J ends lost 0 bases and 3 bases respectively, with 7 bases between them. CDR3 length: 14 amino acids.

The rearrangement uses TRBV6-1 and TRBJ2-1; 10 positions agree with TRBD2. The CDR3 runs to 16 residues. V dropped 5 bases and J dropped 5; count of bases not matched to a gene: 9. The germline gives CDR1 MNHNS, CDR2 SASEGT. Here the CDR3 reads CASSYLSGGFDNEQFF. The DNA of the CDR3 is TGTGCCAGCAGTTACCTTAGCGGGGGGTTCGACAATGAGCAGTTCTTC.

This clonotype occurred a few times. The V and J genes are TRBV3-1 and TRBJ2-5; the D gene is possibly TRBD2 (7 bases). Germline lookup yields CDR1 LGHDT and CDR2 YNNKEL (reference sequence). V gave up 4 bases and J gave up 2 bases, with 23 bases separating them. This CDR3 has 18 residues. CDR3 DNA: TGTGCCAGCAGCCCCTTCGTGGGGCTGCGGGGGACACAAGAGACCCAGTACTTC. Its protein is CASSPFVGLRGTQETQYF.

The rearrangement uses TRBV29-1 and TRBJ2-1; 12 bases match TRBD1. The CDR3 is made up of 16 amino acids. V trimming: 1 base; J trimming: 0 bases; junction bases outside the gene matches: 1. Germline CDR1 and CDR2: SQVTM and ANQGSEA. The DNA for the CDR3 is TGCAGCGTTGAAGCGGGACAGGGGGCCTCCTACAATGAGCAGTTCTTC. It translates to CSVEAGQGASYNEQFF.